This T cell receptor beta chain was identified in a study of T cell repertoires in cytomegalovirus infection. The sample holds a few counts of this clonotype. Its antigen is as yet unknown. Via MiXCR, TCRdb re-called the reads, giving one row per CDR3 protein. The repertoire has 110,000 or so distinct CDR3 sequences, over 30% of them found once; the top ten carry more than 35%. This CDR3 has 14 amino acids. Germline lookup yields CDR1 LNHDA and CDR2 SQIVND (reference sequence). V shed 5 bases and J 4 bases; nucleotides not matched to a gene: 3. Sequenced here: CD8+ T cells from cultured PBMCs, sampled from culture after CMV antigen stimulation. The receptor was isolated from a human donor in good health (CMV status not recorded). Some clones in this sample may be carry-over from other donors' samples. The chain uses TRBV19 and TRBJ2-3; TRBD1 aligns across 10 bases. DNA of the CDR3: TGTGCCAGTAGTGGGACAGGGGTTCCAGATACGCAGTATTTT. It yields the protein CASSGTGVPDTQYF.